Listed here are 8 T cell receptor beta chains from one sample, sequenced in a study of T cell repertoires in cytomegalovirus infection. TCRdb redid the calling of the reads with MiXCR, one entry per CDR3 protein. Of roughly 720,000 distinct CDR3 sequences in the sample, 35% were seen once. Sequenced: PBMCs. These receptors came from a human donor in good health (CMV status not recorded). Some clones in this sample may be carry-over from other donors' samples.

V is TRBV13 and J is TRBJ1-4, with no clear D. Germline CDR1 PRHDT, CDR2 FYEKMQ (reference sequence). V lost 5 bases and J lost 10, with 17 bases in between. The CDR3 spans 14 residues. CDR3 residues: CASSTQTFRGKLFF. In DNA form, the CDR3 reads TGTGCCAGCAGCACCCAGACATTTCGGGGAAAACTGTTTTTT.

This clonotype has just a few counts. V is TRBV10-3 and J is TRBJ1-5, with TRBD1 matching 7 bases. Trimming took 6 bases from V and 3 from J; bases not matched to a gene: 5. The length of the CDR3 is 14 residues. Germline-derived CDR1 and CDR2 are ENHRY and SYGVKD. The CDR3 loop reads CAISQTGDNQPQHF. For the CDR3, the DNA is TGTGCCATCAGCCAAACAGGGGACAATCAGCCCCAGCATTTT.

The V and J genes are TRBV6-5 and TRBJ1-2, with 8 nucleotides matching TRBD1. The CDR3 has 14 residues. V gave up 6 bases and J gave up 8 bases; unmatched junction bases: 11. Germline lookup yields CDR1 MNHEY and CDR2 SVGAGI. Here the CDR3 DNA reads TGTGCCAGCAGCCACGGACAGGGTCAAAGCGGCTACACCTTC. Translation: CASSHGQGQSGYTF.

The CDR3 sequence is CATTHRGDWSNQPQHF. DNA for the CDR3: TGTGCCACCACCCACCGAGGGGATTGGAGCAATCAGCCCCAGCATTTT. This chain joins TRBV19 and TRBJ1-5; possibly TRBD1 for D (5 bases). The CDR3 extends over 16 amino acids. Germline V CDR1 and CDR2: LNHDA, SQIVND (reference sequence). V lost 10 bases, J lost 1 base, and 20 bases lay in between.

This clonotype was counted a few times. The V gene is TRBV6-5, the J gene TRBJ2-4; D unclear. V shed 2 bases and J shed 8 bases, with 10 bases lying between them. The germline V gene has CDR1 MNHEY and CDR2 SVGAGI. CDR3 length equals 13 residues. The CDR3 is CASSYVGTDIQYF. CDR3 in DNA: TGTGCCAGCAGTTACGTGGGCACGGACATTCAGTACTTC.

This clonotype has a handful of counts. The chain is built from TRBV7-6 and TRBJ2-7; weak D call: TRBD2 (6 bases). Germline loops: CDR1 SGHVS, CDR2 FNYEAQ. Trimming shortened V by 1 base and J by 0 bases, and 10 bases separated the two germline ends. This CDR3 is built from 15 residues. The CDR3 coding sequence is TGTGCCAGCAGCTTAGGGGAGGTTAGCTCCTACGAGCAGTACTTC. Encoded protein: CASSLGEVSSYEQYF.

This clonotype turned up a few times. The chain combines TRBV7-6 with TRBJ2-7, with 7 bases that match TRBD2. V gave up 7 bases and J gave up 3 bases; unmatched junction bases: 12. CDR3 length: 15 amino acids. Germline CDR1 SGHVS, CDR2 FNYEAQ. CDR3 in amino acids: CASTRGVQEIYEQYF. CDR3 nucleotide sequence: TGTGCCAGCACCCGGGGGGTGCAGGAAATCTACGAGCAGTACTTC.

This clonotype has just one count. The chain has TRBV5-1 and TRBJ2-3, with a tentative D call TRBD2 (6 bases). Trimming stripped 0 bases from V and 6 bases from J, with 35 bases between. The CDR3 totals 22 residues. Germline loops: CDR1 SGHRS, CDR2 YFSETQ. In nucleotides, the CDR3 is TGCGCCAGCAGCTTGGGCTCTATTCCTAGCTCCTTTAGCGGCCGTTCCCGGGATACGCAGTATTTT. Translated: CASSLGSIPSSFSGRSRDTQYF.